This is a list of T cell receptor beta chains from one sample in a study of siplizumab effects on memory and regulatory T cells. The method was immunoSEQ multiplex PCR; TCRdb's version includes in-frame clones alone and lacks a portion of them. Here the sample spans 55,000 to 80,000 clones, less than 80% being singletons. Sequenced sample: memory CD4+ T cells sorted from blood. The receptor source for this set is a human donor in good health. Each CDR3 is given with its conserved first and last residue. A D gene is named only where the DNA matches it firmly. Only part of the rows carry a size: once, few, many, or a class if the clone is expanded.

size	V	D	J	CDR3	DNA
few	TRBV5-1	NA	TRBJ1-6	CASSLGAQVDSPLHF	TGCGCCAGCAGCTTAGGAGCACAGGTGGATTCACCCCTCCACTTT
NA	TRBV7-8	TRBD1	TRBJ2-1	CASSLTTGTNNEQFF	TGTGCCAGCAGCTTGACGACAGGGACAAACAATGAGCAGTTCTTC
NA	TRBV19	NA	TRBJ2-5	CASSRGGVGMNQETQYF	TGTGCCAGTAGTCGTGGCGGGGTCGGGATGAACCAAGAGACCCAGTACTTC
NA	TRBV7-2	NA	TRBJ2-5	CASSLVRETQYF	TGTGCCAGCAGCTTAGTTAGAGAGACCCAGTACTTC
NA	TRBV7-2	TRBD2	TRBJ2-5	CASSLALRTRGAETQYF	TGTGCCAGCAGCTTAGCGCTCCGGACTAGGGGTGCAGAGACCCAGTACTTC
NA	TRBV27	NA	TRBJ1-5	CASSLMRDQPQHF	TGTGCCAGCAGTCTAATGAGGGATCAGCCCCAGCATTTT
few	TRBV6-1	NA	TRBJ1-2	CASSEVTSGYGYTF	TGTGCCAGCAGTGAAGTCACTTCTGGCTATGGCTACACCTTC
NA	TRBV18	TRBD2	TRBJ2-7	CASSPRSAGGPGEQYF	TGTGCCAGCTCACCACGATCAGCGGGGGGGCCGGGGGAGCAGTACTTC
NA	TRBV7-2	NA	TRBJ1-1	CASSSRGQGSPLNTEAFF	TGTGCCAGCAGTTCGAGAGGTCAGGGGTCCCCCTTGAACACTGAAGCTTTCTTT
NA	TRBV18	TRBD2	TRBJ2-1	CASSPATGGLDNEQFF	TGTGCCAGCTCACCGGCCACGGGGGGGCTCGACAATGAGCAGTTCTTC
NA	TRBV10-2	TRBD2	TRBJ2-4	CASSERLAGDQAKNIQYF	TGCGCCAGCAGTGAGAGGCTAGCGGGGGACCAGGCCAAAAACATTCAGTACTTC
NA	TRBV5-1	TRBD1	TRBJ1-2	CASSFDRGLGYTF	TGCGCCAGCAGCTTTGACAGGGGATTAGGCTACACCTTC
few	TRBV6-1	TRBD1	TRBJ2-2	CASSDPTRGPTGELFF	TGTGCCAGCAGTGATCCGACCAGGGGGCCCACCGGGGAGCTGTTTTTT
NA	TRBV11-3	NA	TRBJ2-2	CASSMTGSTGELFF	TGTGCCAGCAGCATGACAGGCAGTACCGGGGAGCTGTTTTTT
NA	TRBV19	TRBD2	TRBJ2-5	CASGWTSGPGQTQYF	TGTGCCAGTGGTTGGACTAGCGGGCCCGGTCAGACCCAGTACTTC
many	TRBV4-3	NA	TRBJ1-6	CASSQDPNSPLHF	TGCGCCAGCAGCCAAGATCCGAATTCACCCCTCCACTTT
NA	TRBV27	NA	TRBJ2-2	CASTRGGSVTGELFF	TGTGCCAGCACTCGAGGGGGTTCGGTCACCGGGGAGCTGTTTTTT
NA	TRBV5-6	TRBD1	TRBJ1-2	CASSRPTGINYGYTF	TGTGCCAGCAGCCGGCCGACAGGGATTAACTATGGCTACACCTTC
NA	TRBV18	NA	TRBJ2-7	CASSPGRASYEQYF	TGTGCCAGCTCACCAGGCCGGGCCTCCTACGAGCAGTACTTC
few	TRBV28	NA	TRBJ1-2	CASSFGGGQGYGYTF	TGTGCCAGCAGTTTTGGGGGTGGCCAGGGCTATGGCTACACCTTC
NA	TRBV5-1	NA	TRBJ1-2	CASSLGPNYGYTF	TGCGCCAGCAGCTTGGGACCTAACTATGGCTACACCTTC
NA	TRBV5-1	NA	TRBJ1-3	CASSSGPLDTIYF	TGCGCCAGCAGCTCGGGACCGTTGGACACCATATATTTT
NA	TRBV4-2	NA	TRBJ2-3	CASSQETGDTQYF	TGTGCCAGCAGCCAAGAAACCGGAGATACGCAGTATTTT